The 27 T cell receptor beta chains reported below all come from one sample, sequenced in a study of cytomegalovirus exposure and HLA in healthy donors (dated 2017 in TCRdb). The library was prepared using the immunoSEQ multiplex PCR assay. The multiplex PCR relied on a mix of 60 forward primers for TCR Vbeta segments and 13 reverse primers for TCR Jbeta segments. The source is immuneACCESS, and TCRdb retained only in-frame sequences with V and J called. Part of the clones is not carried over; for the studies checked, unresolved V genes explain less than half of this, and the remainder is unexplained. In this sample the table shows some 120,000 clones, approximately 80% of which occur a single time. The ten largest account for roughly 4% of the sample. Sequences were obtained from PBMCs. All receptors derive from a human donor in good health.

The J gene is TRBJ1-3, the V gene TRBV6-5; D is unresolved. Trimming shortened V by 6 bases and J by 1 base, and 4 bases separated the two germline ends. This CDR3 spans 12 amino acids. Germline loops: CDR1 MNHEY, CDR2 SVGAGI. CDR3 protein: CASRSSGNTIYF. The CDR3 nucleotides read TGTGCCAGCAGGAGTTCTGGAAACACCATATATTTT.

Note on this clone: This CDR3 is also generated by other DNA sequences in the sample. The chain combines TRBV9 with TRBJ1-2; D is perhaps TRBD1 (5 bases). The CDR3 covers 13 residues. Germline V gene sequence: CDR1 SGDLS, CDR2 YYNGEE. Trimming took 2 bases from V and 3 from J, leaving 8 bases between them. The CDR3 sequence is CASSVGGDYGYTF. For the CDR3, the DNA is TGTGCCAGCAGCGTCGGGGGTGACTATGGCTACACCTTC.

The V call is TRBV6-6, the J call TRBJ1-2; 7 bases are a match to TRBD1. V dropped 0 bases and J dropped 5; count of bases not matched to a gene: 9. This CDR3 is 16 amino acids long. Germline V gene data show CDR1 as MNHNY and CDR2 as SVGAGI (reference sequence). Here the CDR3 reads CASSYSIGGSGYGYTF. In DNA form, the CDR3 reads TGTGCCAGCAGTTACTCGATAGGGGGCTCTGGTTATGGCTACACCTTC.

This sequence joins TRBV11-2 and TRBJ1-2; tentatively, D is TRBD1 (6 bases). Trimming removed 5 bases at V and 2 bases at J, with 18 bases between. The germline V gene encodes CDR1 SGHAT and CDR2 FQNNGV. The CDR3 loop spans 16 amino acids. The CDR3 loop reads CASSPRGTGWNYGYTF. CDR3 DNA: TGTGCCAGCAGCCCGAGAGGAACAGGGTGGAACTATGGCTACACCTTC.

The CDR3 DNA sequence: TGCAGTGCGGAGACAGGCCCCGGCTACACCTTC. Translating gives CSAETGPGYTF. V gene TRBV20-1 combines with J gene TRBJ1-2; D might be TRBD1 (6 bases). Germline CDR1 and CDR2: DFQATT and SNEGSKA (reference sequence). This CDR3 has 11 amino acids. V lost 6 bases, J lost 8 bases, and 13 bases lay in between.

The chain has TRBV5-1 and TRBJ1-2, with D uncertain. Germline CDR1 SGHRS, CDR2 YFSETQ. The CDR3 is 13 amino acids. The germline V and J ends were trimmed by 0 bases and 3 bases, with 6 bases remaining between them. The CDR3 nucleotides read TGCGCCAGCAGCTTGGACTCGGACTATGGCTACACCTTC. Its translation: CASSLDSDYGYTF.

This clone was counted between two and nine times. The rearrangement joins TRBV28 to TRBJ2-7; a weak D match, TRBD1 (6 bases). V gave up 6 bases and J gave up 3 bases, with 15 bases separating them. The CDR3 has 14 residues. Germline CDR1 and CDR2: MDHEN and SYDVKM. The CDR3 loop is CASSDGTGYYEQYF. Here the CDR3 DNA reads TGTGCCAGCAGCGACGGAACAGGGTACTACGAGCAGTACTTC.

This rearrangement joins TRBV5-1 to TRBJ2-3; unclear D gene. Germline CDR1 SGHRS, CDR2 YFSETQ. The CDR3 sequence is 16 residues long. V lost 5 bases and J lost 4, with 20 bases in between. In nucleotides, the CDR3 is TGCGCCAGCAGGTCCTCCCCCGCCAGCAGGTCAGATACGCAGTATTTT. It codes for CASRSSPASRSDTQYF.

The CDR3 is CASSLIGGGELFF. The CDR3, as DNA: TGTGCCAGCAGTTTAATCGGAGGCGGGGAGCTGTTTTTT. V is TRBV27 and J is TRBJ2-2; weak D call: TRBD2 (5 bases). The CDR3 sequence is 13 residues long. CDR1 and CDR2 from the germline V gene are MNHEY and SMNVEV (reference sequence). V was pared by 2 bases and J by 7 bases, with 8 bases between.

This chain joins TRBV5-1 and TRBJ1-2; D gene ambiguous. Trimming removed 0 bases from V and 2 bases from J, with 8 bases in between. The CDR3 length is 14 residues. CDR1 and CDR2 from the germline V gene are SGHRS and YFSETQ. CDR3 loop: CASSLAQQNYGYTF. The CDR3 nucleotides read TGCGCCAGCAGCTTGGCGCAACAAAACTATGGCTACACCTTC.

The chain is built from TRBV25-1 and TRBJ2-7; D possibly corresponds to TRBD1 (6 bases). CDR1 is MGHDK, CDR2 SYGVNS, per germline. Trimming pared 1 base from V and 4 bases from J, leaving 11 bases between. This CDR3 region has 14 residues. This CDR3 is CASSESGHKYEQYF. The CDR3 DNA is TGTGCCAGCAGTGAATCGGGACATAAATACGAGCAGTACTTC.

The chain links TRBV28 to TRBJ2-1; 8 nucleotides agree with TRBD1. This CDR3 spans 15 amino acids. The trim removed 4 bases at V and 2 bases at J, leaving 4 bases unmatched. Germline-derived CDR1 and CDR2 are MDHEN and SYDVKM. The CDR3 nucleotides read TGTGCCAGCAGTTCCGGGACAGGACCCTACAATGAGCAGTTCTTC. Residues: CASSSGTGPYNEQFF.

This chain joins TRBV2 and TRBJ2-1; 8 bases align to TRBD2. The CDR3 runs 15 residues. Germline V gives CDR1 SNHLY, CDR2 FYNNEI. With V trimmed by 4 bases and J by 10 bases, 12 bases remained unmatched. In nucleotides, the CDR3 is TGTGCCAGCAGTGCGGGACTAGGATGGGTAGACGAGCAGTTCTTC. Its translation: CASSAGLGWVDEQFF.

The chain is built from TRBV7-6 and TRBJ1-2; possibly TRBD1 for D (5 bases). The germline CDR1 and CDR2 sequences are SGHVS and FNYEAQ. The CDR3 is 16 residues long. The V end lost 0 bases, the J end lost 2 bases, and 13 bases lay between the germline ends. In DNA, the CDR3 is TGTGCCAGCAGCTTAGCGGAGGGGCAGAGGAACTATGGCTACACCTTC. It specifies CASSLAEGQRNYGYTF.

CDR3 coding DNA: TGTGCCAGCGCCTCCCCACGTGGGAGCACTGAAGCTTTCTTT. It encodes CASASPRGSTEAFF. The J gene is TRBJ1-1, the V gene TRBV6-6; D ambiguous. Germline assignment: CDR1 MNHNY and CDR2 SVGAGI (reference sequence). The CDR3 totals 14 residues. V was clipped by 8 bases and J by 4 bases, with 17 bases between them.

This chain connects TRBV13 to TRBJ2-7; 8 bases line up with TRBD1. Germline loops: CDR1 PRHDT, CDR2 FYEKMQ (reference sequence). The CDR3 runs to 14 residues. The trim removed 3 bases at V and 0 bases at J, leaving 1 base unmatched. The CDR3 nucleotides are TGTGCCAGCAGCTTTGACAGGGGCTCCTACGAGCAGTACTTC. It specifies CASSFDRGSYEQYF.

The chain recombines TRBV5-1 with TRBJ2-1; D is perhaps TRBD2 (6 bases). CDR1 is SGHRS, CDR2 YFSETQ, per germline. V dropped 0 bases and J dropped 0 bases, with 7 bases sitting between them. This CDR3 has 15 residues. This CDR3 reads CASSLVGGSYNEQFF. The CDR3 bases are TGCGCCAGCAGCTTGGTGGGAGGCTCCTACAATGAGCAGTTCTTC.

The chain carries TRBV7-3 and TRBJ2-5; perhaps TRBD2 as D (6 bases). V was clipped by 2 bases and J by 4 bases, with 8 bases between them. CDR1 SGHTA and CDR2 FQGTGA come from the germline V gene. This CDR3 contains 13 residues. CDR3: CASSLQAGETQYF. DNA of the CDR3: TGTGCCAGCAGCTTACAAGCGGGAGAGACCCAGTACTTC.

The chain couples TRBV2 to TRBJ2-7, with 10 bases identical to TRBD2. This CDR3 is built from 14 residues. The V gene end was trimmed by 5 bases and the J gene end by 4 bases; junction bases not matched to a gene: 5. Germline V gene lookup returns CDR1 SNHLY and CDR2 FYNNEI. The CDR3 DNA sequence: TGTGCCAGCAGTCTAGCGGGAGAAGCGTACGAGCAGTACTTC. Amino acids: CASSLAGEAYEQYF.

This chain uses TRBV25-1 with TRBJ2-7; possibly TRBD2 for D (5 bases). This CDR3 is 12 amino acids long. Germline V gives CDR1 MGHDK, CDR2 SYGVNS. The V gene lost 4 bases and the J gene lost 6 bases, with 10 bases spanning the gap. Here the CDR3 DNA reads TGTGCCAGCAGTGTCCAACTAGGCGAGCAGTACTTC. The encoded protein is CASSVQLGEQYF.

This chain links TRBV28 with TRBJ1-2, with D hard to call. Germline CDR1 and CDR2: MDHEN and SYDVKM. The V end was cut by 3 bases, the J end by 9 bases, with 17 bases between. This CDR3 contains 14 residues. The chain's CDR3 is CASSLPSRARSYTF. CDR3 bases: TGTGCCAGCAGTTTGCCCTCAAGAGCTAGGAGCTACACCTTC.

The V and J genes are TRBV7-2 and TRBJ2-2; TRBD1 matches 9 bases. V lost 1 base and J lost 6; bases outside the gene matches: 6. This CDR3 has 16 amino acids. CDR1 is SGHTA, CDR2 FQGNSA, per germline. The CDR3 nucleotides are TGTGCCAGCAGCTTAGGACAGGGGGATTTTGCCGGGGAGCTGTTTTTT. This translates into CASSLGQGDFAGELFF.

The chain recombines TRBV29-1 with TRBJ2-2; 7 nucleotides align to TRBD2. The CDR3 spans 15 residues. In germline, CDR1 is SQVTM, CDR2 ANQGSEA. V shed 5 bases, J shed 1 base, and the junction held 7 bases outside the gene matches. The CDR3 spells CSVSRPGGNTGELFF. The CDR3 DNA is TGCAGCGTTTCTCGCCCGGGAGGGAACACCGGGGAGCTGTTTTTT.

The chain uses TRBV2 and TRBJ1-5; the D is unclear. The CDR3 extends over 11 amino acids. V was cut by 6 bases and J by 4 bases, with 4 bases left in between. Germline V gene lookup returns CDR1 SNHLY and CDR2 FYNNEI. Written as DNA, the CDR3 is TGTGCCAGCAGCTTTAATCAGCCCCAGCATTTT. Translation gives CASSFNQPQHF.

This clone was seen a few times. The CDR3 nucleotides read TGCGCCAGCAGCTTGGACGCGGCGGGAGCTACAGATACGCAGTATTTT. This gives the protein CASSLDAAGATDTQYF. V is TRBV5-1 and J is TRBJ2-3; 7 bases are a match to TRBD2. The V gene end was trimmed by 0 bases and the J gene end by 3 bases; junction bases not matched to a gene: 7. The CDR3 length is 16 residues. CDR1 and CDR2 (germline): SGHRS, YFSETQ.

The V call is TRBV6-5, the J call TRBJ1-5, with D possibly TRBD1 on 5 matching bases. V lost 4 bases and J 6 bases, leaving 13 bases between the germline ends. This CDR3 is built from 14 residues. CDR1 is MNHEY and CDR2 is SVGAGI in the germline V gene. The CDR3 nucleotides read TGTGCCAGCAGTTCCCGACAGTCCAGTCAGCCCCAGCATTTT. Amino acids: CASSSRQSSQPQHF.

DNA of the CDR3: TGTGCCAGCTCGACTAGCGGGGCTCAAGAGACCCAGTACTTC. It translates to CASSTSGAQETQYF. The V gene is TRBV19, the J gene TRBJ2-5; the match to TRBD2 covers 11 bases. The junction had 5 bases not matched to a gene; V was cut back by 9 bases and J by 2 bases. This CDR3 has 14 amino acids. Germline V gives CDR1 LNHDA, CDR2 SQIVND (reference sequence).